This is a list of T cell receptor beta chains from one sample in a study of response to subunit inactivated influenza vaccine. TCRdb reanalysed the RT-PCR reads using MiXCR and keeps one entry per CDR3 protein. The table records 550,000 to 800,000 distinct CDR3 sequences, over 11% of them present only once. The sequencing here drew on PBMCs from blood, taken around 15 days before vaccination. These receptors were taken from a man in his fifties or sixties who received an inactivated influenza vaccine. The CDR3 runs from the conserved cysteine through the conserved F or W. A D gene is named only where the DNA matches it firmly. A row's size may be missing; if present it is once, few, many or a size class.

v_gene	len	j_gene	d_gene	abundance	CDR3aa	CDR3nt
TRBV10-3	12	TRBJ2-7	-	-	CAIQGGGYEQYF	TGTGCCATCCAGGGAGGCGGCTACGAGCAGTACTTC
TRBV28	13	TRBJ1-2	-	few	CASSVIRRDGYTF	TGTGCCAGCAGCGTAATTAGGAGAGATGGCTACACCTTC
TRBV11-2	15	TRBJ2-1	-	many	CASSPAGSSYNEQFF	TGTGCCAGCAGCCCGGCGGGTAGCTCCTACAATGAGCAGTTCTTC
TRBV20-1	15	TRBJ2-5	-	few	CSAPADAWYQETQYF	TGCAGTGCTCCGGCGGACGCTTGGTACCAAGAGACCCAGTACTTC
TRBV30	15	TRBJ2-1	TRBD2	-	CAWTVSGGVYNEQFF	TGTGCCTGGACGGTTAGCGGGGGGGTCTACAATGAGCAGTTCTTC
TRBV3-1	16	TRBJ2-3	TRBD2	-	CAISQVAGGFTDTQYF	TGTGCCATCAGCCAAGTTGCGGGGGGGTTCACAGATACGCAGTATTTT
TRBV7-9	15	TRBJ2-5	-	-	CASSLNPSGKETQYF	TGTGCCAGCAGCTTAAATCCCTCCGGGAAAGAGACCCAGTACTTC
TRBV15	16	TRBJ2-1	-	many	CATSRDRGNLYNEQFF	TGTGCCACCAGCAGAGATCGAGGGAACCTCTACAATGAGCAGTTCTTC
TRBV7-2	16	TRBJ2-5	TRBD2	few	CASSSPGLAGAGTQYF	TGTGCCAGCAGCTCCCCGGGACTAGCGGGGGCAGGGACCCAGTACTTC
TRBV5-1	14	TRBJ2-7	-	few	CASSLVGPPYEQYF	TGCGCCAGCAGCTTGGTCGGCCCACCCTACGAGCAGTACTTC
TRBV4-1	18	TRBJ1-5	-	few	CASSQEGLGGYSNQPQHF	TGCGCCAGCAGCCAAGAAGGGTTAGGAGGGTATAGCAATCAGCCCCAGCATTTT